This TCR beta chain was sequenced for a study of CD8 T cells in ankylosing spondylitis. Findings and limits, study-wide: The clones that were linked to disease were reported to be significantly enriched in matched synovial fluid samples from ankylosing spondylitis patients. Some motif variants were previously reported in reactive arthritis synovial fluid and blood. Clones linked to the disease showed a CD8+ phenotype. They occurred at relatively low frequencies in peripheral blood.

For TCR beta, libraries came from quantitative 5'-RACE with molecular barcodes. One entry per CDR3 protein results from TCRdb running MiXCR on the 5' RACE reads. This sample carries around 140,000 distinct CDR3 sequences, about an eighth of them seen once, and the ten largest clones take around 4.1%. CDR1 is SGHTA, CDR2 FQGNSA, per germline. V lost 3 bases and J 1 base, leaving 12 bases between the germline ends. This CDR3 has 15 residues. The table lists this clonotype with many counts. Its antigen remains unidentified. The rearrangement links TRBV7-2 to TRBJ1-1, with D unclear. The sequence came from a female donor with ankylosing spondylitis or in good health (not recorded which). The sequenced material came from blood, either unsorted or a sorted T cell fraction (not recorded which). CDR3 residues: CASSFGRWGNTEAFF. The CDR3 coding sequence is TGTGCCAGCAGCTTCGGCCGCTGGGGGAACACTGAAGCTTTCTTT.